This T cell receptor beta chain is drawn from a study of T cells in Graves' hyperthyroidism and ophthalmopathy. This CDR3 region has 16 residues. V was shortened by 0 bases and J by 7 bases, with 13 bases between the two germline ends. Per the germline V gene, CDR1 is LGHNA and CDR2 is YNFKEQ. Amplified TCR beta CDR3 regions came from RNA transcripts. The HTBI primer set served for first-round RT-PCR of the TCR CDR3. TCRdb used MiXCR to reprocess the multiplex PCR reads, holding one entry per CDR3 protein. The sample lists about 150,000 distinct CDR3 sequences; approximately 24% were seen once. Sequenced sample: blood. The gene calls are TRBV4-2 and TRBJ1-6; the D gene is possibly TRBD1 (5 bases). This sequence was found in a woman aged 50 to 60 with Graves' hyperthyroidism that later progressed to Graves' ophthalmopathy. CDR3 residues: CASSQDWGISNSPLHF. In DNA form, the CDR3 reads TGTGCCAGCAGCCAAGATTGGGGCATAAGCAATTCACCCCTCCACTTT.